This T cell receptor beta chain was documented in a study of radiotherapy plus CTLA-4 blockade in lung cancer. On the study more broadly: Objective response rate was around 20%; disease control rate, about 28%.

This CDR3 has 13 amino acids. Trimming removed 0 bases at V and 8 bases at J, with 10 bases between. Germline-derived CDR1 and CDR2 are LGHNA and YSLEER. Profiled with immunoSEQ multiplex PCR; TCRdb holds only in-frame clones, not every one. The sample gives 65,000 to 85,000 clones, around 77% of which show up once; approximately 15% is in the top ten. The TCR comes from a human donor with non-small cell lung cancer whose response to radiotherapy plus ipilimumab could not be evaluated. Some clones in this sample may be carry-over from other donors' samples. The chain joins TRBV4-3 to TRBJ1-2; perhaps TRBD1 as D (6 bases). Material: peripheral blood, obtained from a patient treated with radiotherapy plus ipilimumab. The CDR3 spells CASSQEQGGGYTF. The CDR3 nucleotides read TGCGCCAGCAGCCAAGAACAGGGTGGGGGCTACACCTTC.